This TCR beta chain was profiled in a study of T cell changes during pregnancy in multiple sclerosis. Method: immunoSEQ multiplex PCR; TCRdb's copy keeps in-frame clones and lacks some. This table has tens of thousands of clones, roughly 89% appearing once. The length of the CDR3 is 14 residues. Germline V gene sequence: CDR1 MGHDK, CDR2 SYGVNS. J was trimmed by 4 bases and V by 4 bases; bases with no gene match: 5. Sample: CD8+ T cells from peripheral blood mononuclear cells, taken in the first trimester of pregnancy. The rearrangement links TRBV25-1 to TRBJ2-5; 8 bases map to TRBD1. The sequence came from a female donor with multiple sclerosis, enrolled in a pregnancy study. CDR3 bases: TGTGCCAGCAGTGGACAGGGGACGGGAGAGACCCAGTACTTC. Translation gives CASSGQGTGETQYF.